This T cell receptor (beta chain) stems from a study of identical twins. General study results and limits: Among monozygotic twins, out-of-frame TCR alpha sharing exceeded what models predicted.

Note on this clonotype: Its target is unknown.

MiXCR, applied by TCRdb to the 5' RACE reads, yields one record per CDR3 protein. The repertoire includes 450,000 to 500,000 distinct CDR3 sequences, 14% of them detected once, and approximately 0.98% sits in the top ten. The sample also formed part of further work on yellow fever vaccine responses in identical twins.

The specimen sequenced was CD4+ T cells sorted from blood. The sequence came from a woman aged 18-30 years in good health.

The CDR3 DNA reads TGCAGCTCCCAGGGTCGCGATGAGCAGTTCTTC. It yields the protein CSSQGRDEQFF. The chain uses TRBV29-1 and TRBJ2-1, with a tentative D call TRBD1 (5 bases). The CDR3 runs 11 residues. Trimming stripped 8 bases from V and 8 bases from J, with 13 bases between. The germline V gene has CDR1 SQVTM and CDR2 ANQGSEA.